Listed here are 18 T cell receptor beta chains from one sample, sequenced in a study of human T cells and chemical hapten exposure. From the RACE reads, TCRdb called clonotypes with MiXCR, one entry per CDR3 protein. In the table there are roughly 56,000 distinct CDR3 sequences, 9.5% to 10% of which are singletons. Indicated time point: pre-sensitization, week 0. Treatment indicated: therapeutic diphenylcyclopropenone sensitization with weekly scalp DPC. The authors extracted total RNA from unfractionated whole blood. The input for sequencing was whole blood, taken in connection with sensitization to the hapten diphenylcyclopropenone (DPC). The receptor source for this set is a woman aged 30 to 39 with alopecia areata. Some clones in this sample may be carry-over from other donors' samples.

The DNA of the CDR3 is TGTGCCAGCAGACGAGGGGTCAGGGACTTTCCCACTGAAGCTTTCTTT. Its translation is CASRRGVRDFPTEAFF. The V gene is TRBV2, the J gene TRBJ1-1; D possibly corresponds to TRBD1 (5 bases). The CDR3 sequence is 16 residues long. Germline CDR1 SNHLY, CDR2 FYNNEI. V was shortened by 6 bases and J by 4 bases, with 21 bases between the two germline ends.

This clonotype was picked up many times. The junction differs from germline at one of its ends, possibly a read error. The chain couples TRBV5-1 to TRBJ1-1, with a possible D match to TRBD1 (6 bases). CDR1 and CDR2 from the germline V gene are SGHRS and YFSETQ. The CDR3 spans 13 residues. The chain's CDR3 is CASSLRGGTEAFF. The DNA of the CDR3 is TGTGCCAGCAGTTTGAGGGGGGGCACTGAAGCTTTCTTT.

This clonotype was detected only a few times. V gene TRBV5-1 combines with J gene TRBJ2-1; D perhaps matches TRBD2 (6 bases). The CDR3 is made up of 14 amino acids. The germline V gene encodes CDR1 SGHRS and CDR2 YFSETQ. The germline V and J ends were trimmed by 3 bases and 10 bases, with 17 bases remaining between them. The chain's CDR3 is CASSSWTIRGEQFF. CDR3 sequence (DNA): TGCGCCAGCAGCTCCTGGACTATTCGGGGAGAGCAGTTCTTC. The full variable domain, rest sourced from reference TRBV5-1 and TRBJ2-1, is KAGVTQTPRYLIKTRGQQVTLSCSPISGHRSVSWYQQTPGQGLQFLFEYFSETQRNKGNFPGRFSGRQFSNSRSEMNVSTLELGDSALYLCASSSWTIRGEQFFGPGTRLTVL.

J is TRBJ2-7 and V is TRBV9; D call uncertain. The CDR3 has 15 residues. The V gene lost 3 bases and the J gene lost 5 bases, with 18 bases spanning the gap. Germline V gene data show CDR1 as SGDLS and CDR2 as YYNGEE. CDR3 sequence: CASSGPGASLNEQYF. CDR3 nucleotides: TGTGCCAGCAGCGGTCCCGGAGCGAGCTTGAACGAGCAGTACTTC.

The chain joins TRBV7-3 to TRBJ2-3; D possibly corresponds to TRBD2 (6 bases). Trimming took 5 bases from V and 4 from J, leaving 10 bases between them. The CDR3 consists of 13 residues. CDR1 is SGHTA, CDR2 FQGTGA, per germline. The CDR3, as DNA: TGTGCCAGCAGCGTCGGGAGATCAGATACGCAGTATTTT. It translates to CASSVGRSDTQYF.

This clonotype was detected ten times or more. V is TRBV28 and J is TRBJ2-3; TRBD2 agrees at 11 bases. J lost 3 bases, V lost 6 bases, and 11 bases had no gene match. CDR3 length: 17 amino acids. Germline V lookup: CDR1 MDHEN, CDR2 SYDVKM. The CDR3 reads CASRPQASGGYTDTQYF. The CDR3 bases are TGTGCCAGCAGACCTCAGGCTAGCGGGGGGTATACAGATACGCAGTATTTT.

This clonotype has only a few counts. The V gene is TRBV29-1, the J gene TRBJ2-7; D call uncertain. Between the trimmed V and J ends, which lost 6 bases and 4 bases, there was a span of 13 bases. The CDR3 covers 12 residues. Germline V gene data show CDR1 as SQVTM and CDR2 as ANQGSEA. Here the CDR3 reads CSVVHLGYEQYF. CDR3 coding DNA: TGCAGCGTCGTCCACCTGGGGTACGAGCAGTACTTC.

The CDR3 loop is CASRARMTAGNSPLHF. The CDR3 nucleotides read TGTGCCAGCAGAGCCCGAATGACAGCGGGTAATTCACCCCTCCACTTT. This chain joins TRBV12-3 or TRBV12-4 and TRBJ1-6; weak D call: TRBD1 (5 bases). V gave up 6 bases and J gave up 6 bases, with 18 bases separating them. The CDR3 length is 16 residues.

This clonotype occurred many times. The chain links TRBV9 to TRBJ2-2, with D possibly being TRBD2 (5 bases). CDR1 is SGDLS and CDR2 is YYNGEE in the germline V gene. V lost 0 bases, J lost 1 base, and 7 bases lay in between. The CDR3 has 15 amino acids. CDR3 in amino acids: CASSVGLQNTGELFF. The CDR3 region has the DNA TGTGCCAGCAGCGTAGGACTACAGAACACCGGGGAGCTGTTTTTT.

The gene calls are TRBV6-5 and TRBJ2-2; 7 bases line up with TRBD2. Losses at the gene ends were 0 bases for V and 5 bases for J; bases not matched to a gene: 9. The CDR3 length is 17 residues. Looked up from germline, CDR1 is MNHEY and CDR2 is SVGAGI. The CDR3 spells CASSYSGRGVGTGELFF. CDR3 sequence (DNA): TGTGCCAGCAGTTACTCCGGACGGGGGGTAGGGACCGGGGAGCTGTTTTTT.

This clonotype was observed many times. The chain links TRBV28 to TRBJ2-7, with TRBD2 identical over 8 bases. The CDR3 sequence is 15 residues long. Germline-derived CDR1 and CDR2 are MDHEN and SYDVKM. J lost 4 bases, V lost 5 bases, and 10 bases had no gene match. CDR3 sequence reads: CASSHSGALKYEQYF. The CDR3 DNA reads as TGTGCCAGCAGTCATAGCGGGGCCCTGAAATACGAGCAGTACTTC.

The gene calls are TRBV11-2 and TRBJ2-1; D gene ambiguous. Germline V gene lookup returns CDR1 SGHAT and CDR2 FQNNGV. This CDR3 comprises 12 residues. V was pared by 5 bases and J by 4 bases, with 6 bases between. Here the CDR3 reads CASSLFYNEQFF. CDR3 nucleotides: TGTGCCAGCAGCCTATTTTACAATGAGCAGTTCTTC. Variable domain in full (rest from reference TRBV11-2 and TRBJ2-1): EAGVAQSPRYKIIEKRQSVAFWCNPISGHATLYWYQQILGQGPKLLIQFQNNGVVDDSQLPKDRFSAERLKGVDSTLKIQPAKLEDSAVYLCASSLFYNEQFFGPGTRLTVL.

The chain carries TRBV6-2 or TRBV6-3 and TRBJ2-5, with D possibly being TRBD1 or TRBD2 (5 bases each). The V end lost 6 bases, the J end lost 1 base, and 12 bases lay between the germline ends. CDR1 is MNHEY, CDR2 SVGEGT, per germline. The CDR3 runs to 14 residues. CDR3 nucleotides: TGTGCCAGCAGAGATCCGGGACCCCAAGAGACCCAGTACTTC. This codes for CASRDPGPQETQYF.

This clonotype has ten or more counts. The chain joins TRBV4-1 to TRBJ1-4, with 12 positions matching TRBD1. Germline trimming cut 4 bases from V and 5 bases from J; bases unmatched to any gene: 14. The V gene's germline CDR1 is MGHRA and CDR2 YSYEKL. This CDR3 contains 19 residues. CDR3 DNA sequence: TGCGCCAGCAGCCCGATGCTCCCGGGACAGGGGGCGAGAAATGAAAAACTGTTTTTT. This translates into CASSPMLPGQGARNEKLFF.

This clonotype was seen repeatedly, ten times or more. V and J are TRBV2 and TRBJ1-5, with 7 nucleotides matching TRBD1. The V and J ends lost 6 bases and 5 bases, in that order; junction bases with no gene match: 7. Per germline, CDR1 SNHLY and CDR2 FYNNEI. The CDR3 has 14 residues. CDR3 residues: CASSPTGWDQPQHF. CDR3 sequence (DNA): TGTGCCAGCAGCCCGACAGGGTGGGATCAGCCCCAGCATTTT.

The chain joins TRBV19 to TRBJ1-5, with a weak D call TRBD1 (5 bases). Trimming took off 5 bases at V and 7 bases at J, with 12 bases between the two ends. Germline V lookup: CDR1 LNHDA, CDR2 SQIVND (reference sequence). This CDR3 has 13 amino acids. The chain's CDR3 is CASSRREDQPQHF. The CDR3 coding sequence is TGTGCCAGTAGTCGCAGGGAAGACCAGCCCCAGCATTTT.

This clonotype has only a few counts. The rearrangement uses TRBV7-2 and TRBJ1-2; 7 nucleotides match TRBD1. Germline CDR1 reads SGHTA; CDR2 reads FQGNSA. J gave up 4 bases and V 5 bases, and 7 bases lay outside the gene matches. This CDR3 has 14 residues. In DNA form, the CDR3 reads TGTGCCAGCAGCAGAGAGGGACAGTCCTATGGCTACACCTTC. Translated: CASSREGQSYGYTF. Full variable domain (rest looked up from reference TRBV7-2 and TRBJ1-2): GAGVSQSPSNKVTEKGKDVELRCDPISGHTALYWYRQSLGQGLEFLIYFQGNSAPDKSGLPSDRFSAERTGGSVSTLTIQRTQQEDSAVYLCASSREGQSYGYTFGSGTRLTVV.

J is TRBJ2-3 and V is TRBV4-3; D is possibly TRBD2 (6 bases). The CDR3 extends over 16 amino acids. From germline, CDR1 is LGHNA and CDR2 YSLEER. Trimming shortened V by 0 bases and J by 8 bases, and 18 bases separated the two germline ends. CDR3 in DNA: TGCGCCAGCAGCCAAGATCCGTCGGCGGGGCAAGGTACGCAGTATTTT. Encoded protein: CASSQDPSAGQGTQYF.